The 18 T cell receptor beta chains reported below all come from one sample, sequenced in a study of T cells in Graves' hyperthyroidism and ophthalmopathy (dated by TCRdb to between 2017 and 2020). Libraries were constructed by multiplex PCR. Sequencing was carried out with an Illumina HiSeq 2000. Amplification of TCR beta CDR3 regions was carried out from RNA transcripts. A first-round RT-PCR of the TCR CDR3 used the HTBI primer set with the Qiagen OneStep RT-PCR kit. TCRdb reprocessing: public reads trimmed at Q25 with fastp, clones called with MiXCR, in-frame beta chains kept. When rows share a CDR3 protein, they turn into one entry using the most common DNA and genes. In this sample the table shows roughly 800,000 distinct CDR3 sequences, more than 30% of which occur a single time. The ten largest make up about 8.9% of the sample. Sample: blood. Every receptor here comes from a man aged 18 to 30 with Graves' hyperthyroidism.

This clonotype came up once. The chain couples TRBV25-1 to TRBJ2-7, with D possibly being TRBD2 (5 bases). CDR1 is MGHDK and CDR2 is SYGVNS in the germline V gene. This CDR3 comprises 13 residues. Trimming cost V 3 bases and J 7 bases, with 13 bases left between them. The CDR3 is CASSDARGREQYF. The CDR3 nucleotides read TGTGCCAGCAGTGACGCACGGGGTAGGGAGCAGTACTTC.

This clonotype turned up a few times. This rearrangement joins TRBV7-2 to TRBJ1-2, with D possibly being TRBD1 (5 bases). The length of the CDR3 is 13 residues. Germline lookup yields CDR1 SGHTA and CDR2 FQGNSA. The V end lost 6 bases, the J end lost 4 bases, and 12 bases lay between the germline ends. The CDR3 sequence is CASRGTGLYGYTF. CDR3 bases: TGTGCCAGCAGGGGGACGGGCCTCTATGGCTACACCTTC.

This clonotype appeared many times. V is TRBV19 and J is TRBJ1-5; D ambiguous. V lost 3 bases and J 0 bases, leaving 9 bases between the germline ends. CDR3 length equals 15 residues. Germline loops: CDR1 LNHDA, CDR2 SQIVND (reference sequence). CDR3 nucleotides: TGTGCCAGTAGTATGTCCGGTAATAGCAATCAGCCCCAGCATTTT. Translating gives CASSMSGNSNQPQHF.

This clonotype turned up a few times. The chain is built from TRBV9 and TRBJ2-5, with D maybe TRBD2 (6 bases). The V end lost 4 bases, the J end lost 3 bases, and 10 bases lay between the germline ends. The CDR3 has 13 amino acids. The germline V gene encodes CDR1 SGDLS and CDR2 YYNGEE. CDR3 loop: CASSISGKETQYF. DNA of the CDR3: TGTGCCAGCAGCATTAGCGGAAAAGAGACCCAGTACTTC.

The CDR3 sequence is CASSRKKNTEAFF. The DNA for the CDR3 is TGCGCCAGCAGCCGAAAGAAGAACACTGAAGCTTTCTTT. This chain uses TRBV4-1 with TRBJ1-1; the D is unclear. V was pared by 4 bases and J by 1 base, with 7 bases between. The germline CDR1 and CDR2 sequences are MGHRA and YSYEKL. The CDR3 is 13 residues long.

The chain is built from TRBV5-1 and TRBJ2-7; D perhaps matches TRBD1 (6 bases). This CDR3 is 14 amino acids long. The germline V gene encodes CDR1 SGHRS and CDR2 YFSETQ. V lost 5 bases, J lost 3 bases, and 15 bases lay in between. CDR3 nucleotides: TGCGCCAGCAGTGGGGCAGGGGACCGCTACGAGCAGTACTTC. This translates into CASSGAGDRYEQYF.

In DNA form, the CDR3 reads TGTGCCACAAAGACGGGAACTGAAGCTTTCTTT. This encodes CATKTGTEAFF. This chain links TRBV12-3 or TRBV12-4 with TRBJ1-1; D is uncertain. V was pared by 10 bases and J by 5 bases, with 11 bases between. The CDR3 sequence is 11 residues long.

This chain joins TRBV19 and TRBJ1-1; TRBD1 matches at 7 bases. The CDR3 is made up of 16 amino acids. Germline assignment: CDR1 LNHDA and CDR2 SQIVND (reference sequence). With V trimmed by 5 bases and J by 5 bases, 14 bases remained unmatched. Here the CDR3 reads CASSVRLAGGKTEAFF. For the CDR3, the DNA is TGTGCCAGTAGTGTTAGGCTGGCAGGGGGAAAGACTGAAGCTTTCTTT. Using reference TRBV19 and TRBJ1-1 for the parts outside the CDR3, the full variable domain is DGGITQSPKYLFRKEGQNVTLSCEQNLNHDAMYWYRQDPGQGLRLIYYSQIVNDFQKGDIAEGYSVSREKKESFPLTVTSAQKNPTAFYLCASSVRLAGGKTEAFFGQGTRLTVV.

The chain has TRBV6-5 and TRBJ2-5; 8 bases agree with TRBD2. Germline CDR1 MNHEY, CDR2 SVGAGI. There are 15 residues in the CDR3. V trimming: 5 bases; J trimming: 3 bases; junction bases outside the gene matches: 8. The CDR3 loop reads CASSIDGGAEETQYF. The CDR3 nucleotides read TGTGCCAGCAGTATAGACGGGGGGGCCGAAGAGACCCAGTACTTC.

The rearrangement joins TRBV14 to TRBJ2-7; 13 positions agree with TRBD2. The length of the CDR3 is 20 residues. V shed 4 bases and J 1 base; nucleotides not matched to a gene: 16. The germline V gene encodes CDR1 SGHDN and CDR2 FVKESK. CDR3 in DNA: TGTGCCAGCAGCCTCCGAATAGGGGAACTAGCGGGAGGGCGATCCTACGAGCAGTACTTC. It encodes CASSLRIGELAGGRSYEQYF.

This clonotype has more than one count but fewer than ten. The chain couples TRBV5-1 to TRBJ2-7; D is perhaps TRBD1 (6 bases). The CDR3 length is 14 residues. V was trimmed by 4 bases and J by 0 bases, leaving 11 bases between them. Per the germline V gene, CDR1 is SGHRS and CDR2 is YFSETQ. In DNA form, the CDR3 reads TGCGCCAGCAGCCAAGGGACATACTCCTACGAGCAGTACTTC. This gives the protein CASSQGTYSYEQYF.

There are many counts of this clonotype. The chain employs TRBV13 and TRBJ1-6, with 7 bases aligning to TRBD1. CDR3 length: 15 amino acids. Germline V gene sequence: CDR1 PRHDT, CDR2 FYEKMQ (reference sequence). Trimming cost V 3 bases and J 7 bases; bases outside gene matches: 6. This chain's CDR3 is CASSFDRARNSPLHF. In DNA form, the CDR3 reads TGTGCCAGCAGCTTCGACAGGGCTCGGAATTCACCCCTCCACTTT.

This clonotype has at least ten counts. An end of the junction does not agree with germline; a read error may underlie this. The V gene is TRBV7-7, the J gene TRBJ2-7; 7 bases map to TRBD2. CDR1 is SSHAT, CDR2 FNYEAQ, per germline (reference sequence). The CDR3 is 13 amino acids. The CDR3 nucleotides are TGTGCTAGCAGCTTAACTAGCGAAGGCGAGCAGTACTTC. Its translation is CASSLTSEGEQYF.

This clonotype was seen a single time. V and J are TRBV11-2 and TRBJ2-7, with D possibly being TRBD2 (6 bases). Germline assignment: CDR1 SGHAT and CDR2 FQNNGV. The V gene lost 7 bases and the J gene lost 2 bases, with 15 bases spanning the gap. This CDR3 region has 14 residues. DNA for the CDR3: TGTGCCAGCAAGGGCGGAGGGGATACCTACGAGCAGTACTTC. Translating it yields CASKGGGDTYEQYF.

In this sample, this clonotype turned up a few times. The rearrangement uses TRBV11-1 and TRBJ2-7; unclear D gene. The CDR3 contains 14 residues. The V gene's germline CDR1 is SGHAT and CDR2 FQDESV (reference sequence). Trimming removed 8 bases from V and 1 base from J, with 15 bases in between. The CDR3 nucleotides read TGTGCCAGCCAAACGACCTGGGGTTCCTACGAGCAGTACTTC. Its translation: CASQTTWGSYEQYF.

The chain joins TRBV5-5 to TRBJ2-5; possible D gene TRBD2, 6 bases. This CDR3 contains 16 residues. The V end lost 0 bases, the J end lost 2 bases, and 14 bases lay between the germline ends. CDR1 is SGHKS, CDR2 YYEKEE, per germline (reference sequence). The CDR3 protein is CASSLVGGAVQETQYF. DNA for the CDR3: TGTGCCAGCAGCTTGGTAGGCGGGGCAGTTCAAGAGACCCAGTACTTC.

The rearrangement joins TRBV11-3 to TRBJ1-4; D not resolved. The CDR3 consists of 13 residues. V lost 5 bases to trimming and J lost 8 bases, with 12 bases between them. The germline gives CDR1 SGHNT, CDR2 YENEEA. The CDR3 nucleotides are TGTGCCAGCAGCCCAAGCGGGTGGGAAAAACTGTTTTTT. Its translation is CASSPSGWEKLFF. The entire variable domain, with the rest obtained from reference TRBV11-3 and TRBJ1-4, is as follows: EAGVVQSPRYKIIEKKQPVAFWCNPISGHNTLYWYLQNLGQGPELLIRYENEEAVDDSQLPKDRFSAERLKGVDSTLKIQPAELGDSAVYLCASSPSGWEKLFFGSGTQLSVL.

The chain combines TRBV6-5 with TRBJ1-3, with a possible D match to TRBD1 (6 bases). Germline V gene data show CDR1 as MNHEY and CDR2 as SVGAGI. The CDR3 extends over 13 amino acids. V shed 7 bases and J shed 4 bases, with 11 bases lying between them. The DNA for the CDR3 is TGTGCCAGCATTCAGACAGGCGGAAACACCATATATTTT. Its translation: CASIQTGGNTIYF.